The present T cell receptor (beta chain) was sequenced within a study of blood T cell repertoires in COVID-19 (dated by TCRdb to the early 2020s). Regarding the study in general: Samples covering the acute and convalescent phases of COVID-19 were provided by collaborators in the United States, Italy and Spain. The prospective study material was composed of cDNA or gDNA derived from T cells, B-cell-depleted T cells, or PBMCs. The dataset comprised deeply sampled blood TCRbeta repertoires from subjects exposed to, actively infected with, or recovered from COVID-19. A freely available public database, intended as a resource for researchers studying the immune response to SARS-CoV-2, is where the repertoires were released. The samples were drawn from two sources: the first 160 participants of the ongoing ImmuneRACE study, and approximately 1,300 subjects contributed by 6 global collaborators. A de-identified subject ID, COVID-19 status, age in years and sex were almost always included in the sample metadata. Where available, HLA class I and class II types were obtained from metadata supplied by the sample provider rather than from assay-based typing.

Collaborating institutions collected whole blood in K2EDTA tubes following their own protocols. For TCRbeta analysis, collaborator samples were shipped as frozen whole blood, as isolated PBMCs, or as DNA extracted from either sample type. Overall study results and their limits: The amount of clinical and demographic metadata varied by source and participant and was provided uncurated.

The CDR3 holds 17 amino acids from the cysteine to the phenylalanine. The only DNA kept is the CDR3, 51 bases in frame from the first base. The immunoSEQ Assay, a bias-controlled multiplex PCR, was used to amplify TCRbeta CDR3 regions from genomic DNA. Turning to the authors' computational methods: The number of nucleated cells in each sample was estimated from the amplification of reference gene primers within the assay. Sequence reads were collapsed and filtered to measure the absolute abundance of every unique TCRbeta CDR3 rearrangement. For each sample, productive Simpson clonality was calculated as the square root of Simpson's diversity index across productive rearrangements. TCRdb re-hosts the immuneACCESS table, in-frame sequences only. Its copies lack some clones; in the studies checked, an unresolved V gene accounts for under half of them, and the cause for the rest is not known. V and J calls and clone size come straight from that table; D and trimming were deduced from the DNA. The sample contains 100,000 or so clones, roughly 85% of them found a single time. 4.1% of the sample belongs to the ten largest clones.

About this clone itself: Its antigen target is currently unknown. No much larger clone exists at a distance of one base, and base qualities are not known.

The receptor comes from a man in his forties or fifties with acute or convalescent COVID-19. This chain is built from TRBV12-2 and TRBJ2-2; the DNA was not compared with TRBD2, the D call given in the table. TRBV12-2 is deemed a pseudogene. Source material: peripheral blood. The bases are TGTGCAAGTTTGGCTAGCGGGAGGGCCTTGGGCACCGGGGAGCTGTTTTTT. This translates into CASLASGRALGTGELFF.